This T cell receptor (beta chain) was retrieved from a study of persistence of HIV-infected CD4 T cells. The immunoSEQ assay was version 4, run in survey mode. TCRdb's copy holds only in-frame clones and misses some; the assay was immunoSEQ multiplex PCR. Of about 28,000 clones in the sample, roughly four fifths were seen once. Stimulation used around 10 ug/mL lysate from CMV-infected fibroblasts. Memory cells lacking CD40L and CD69 with high CD45RO were sorted. Donors had CD4+ T cell counts above 400 cells/uL and were CMV-seropositive. Details on this clone: The antigen is undetermined.

This CDR3 has 13 residues. CDR1 is SGHTA and CDR2 is FQGTGA in the germline V gene. The germline V and J ends were trimmed by 2 bases and 6 bases, with 7 bases remaining between them. Sequenced here: CD4+ T cells sorted from PBMCs after roughly 17-hour stimulation, sampled from a patient who received antiretroviral therapy. The sequence was obtained from an adult man with HIV who was CMV-seropositive. The J gene is TRBJ2-2, the V gene TRBV7-3; D might be TRBD1 (6 bases). The CDR3 loop reads CASSLQGSGELFF. CDR3 DNA sequence: TGTGCCAGCAGCTTACAGGGGTCCGGGGAGCTGTTTTTT.